Following are 21 T cell receptor beta chains from one sample sequenced in a study of cytomegalovirus exposure and HLA in healthy donors (dated by TCRdb to between 2016 and 2019). Receptor amplification or capture employed the immunoSEQ multiplex PCR assay. For the multiplex PCR, a mixture combining 60 forward primers for TCR Vbeta segments and 13 reverse primers for TCR Jbeta segments was used. This is the immuneACCESS table as TCRdb keeps it, with only in-frame sequences that have V and J called. A part of the clones is gone; compared with another copy, unresolved V genes explain less than half, and the rest is unexplained. The table for this sample lists about 180,000 clones; over 70% of them were counted only once. Of the sample, around 1.5% falls within the top ten clones. The sequenced sample was PBMCs. The receptor source for this set is a man aged 18 to 35 in good health and CMV-seronegative.

The V and J genes are TRBV6-5 and TRBJ2-7; tentatively, D is TRBD1 (5 bases). The CDR3 is 15 amino acids. V lost 0 bases, J lost 5 bases, and 14 bases lay in between. Germline CDR1 MNHEY, CDR2 SVGAGI. The CDR3, as DNA: TGTGCCAGCAGTTACTCGAGAAGGACACAGCACGAGCAGTACTTC. Its protein is CASSYSRRTQHEQYF.

The rearrangement links TRBV25-1 to TRBJ2-7, with D perhaps matching TRBD2 (6 bases). The germline V gene has CDR1 MGHDK and CDR2 SYGVNS. The CDR3 covers 15 residues. V gave up 4 bases and J gave up 3 bases, with 16 bases separating them. This chain's CDR3 is CASSAVGGANYEQYF. The CDR3 DNA is TGTGCCAGCAGTGCGGTCGGCGGGGCAAACTACGAGCAGTACTTC.

This clone has only one observation. The rearrangement links TRBV5-6 to TRBJ2-7, with D possibly TRBD1 on 7 matching bases. Germline assignment: CDR1 SGHDT and CDR2 YYEEEE. V was shortened by 4 bases and J by 3 bases, with 14 bases between the two germline ends. CDR3 length equals 14 residues. The CDR3 spells CASSLAGGSYEQYF. CDR3 coding DNA: TGTGCCAGCAGCCTGGCAGGGGGGAGCTACGAGCAGTACTTC.

The J gene is TRBJ2-3, the V gene TRBV14, with 12 positions matching TRBD2. CDR1 and CDR2 (germline): SGHDN, FVKESK. The CDR3 has 16 amino acids. V lost 4 bases and J lost 4; bases outside the gene matches: 6. The CDR3 is CASSPLAGGSPDTQYF. The DNA of the CDR3 is TGTGCCAGCAGCCCCCTAGCGGGGGGGAGTCCAGATACGCAGTATTTT.

This clone was observed once. The gene calls are TRBV5-5 and TRBJ1-6; TRBD1 might be the D (5 bases). CDR3 size: 16 residues. The V gene's germline CDR1 is SGHKS and CDR2 YYEKEE (reference sequence). V shed 0 bases and J shed 1 base, with 8 bases lying between them. CDR3 bases: TGTGCCAGCAGCTTGGGGGGGGAATCCTATAATTCACCCCTCCACTTT. Its protein product is CASSLGGESYNSPLHF.

Details on this clone: Other DNA variants within this sample encode the same CDR3. The genes are TRBV6-5 and TRBJ1-2; 9 bases align to TRBD1. Germline V gene lookup returns CDR1 MNHEY and CDR2 SVGAGI. J lost 4 bases, V lost 0 bases, and 0 bases had no gene match. CDR3 length equals 14 residues. The CDR3: CASSYSGQGYGYTF. CDR3 DNA sequence: TGTGCCAGCAGTTACTCGGGACAGGGCTATGGCTACACCTTC.

This clone has only one observation. CDR3 bases: TGTGCCACCAGCAAACGACAGGGAGATTACGAGCAGTACTTC. Translated, it gives CATSKRQGDYEQYF. The V call is TRBV15, the J call TRBJ2-7; 7 bases map to TRBD1. The CDR3 consists of 14 residues. The V gene's germline CDR1 is LNHNV and CDR2 YYDKDF (reference sequence). With 4 bases clipped from V and 4 bases from J, the junction kept 7 bases outside the gene matches.

Concerning this clone itself: The sample carries other DNA sequences with the same CDR3. The chain carries TRBV13 and TRBJ1-1; TRBD1 matches 8 bases. The ends lost 0 bases at V and 7 bases at J; junction bases unmatched: 4. Germline CDR1 reads PRHDT; CDR2 reads FYEKMQ (reference sequence). CDR3 length: 14 amino acids. The CDR3, as DNA: TGTGCCAGCAGCTTAGGGGACAGGGACGGTGAAGCTTTCTTT. As protein: CASSLGDRDGEAFF.

This clone was recorded a few times. V is TRBV6-5 and J is TRBJ1-2; tentatively, D is TRBD1 (6 bases). CDR3 length: 13 residues. V was pared by 5 bases and J by 2 bases, with 9 bases between. Germline V lookup: CDR1 MNHEY, CDR2 SVGAGI. CDR3 protein: CASSETGNYGYTF. Here the CDR3 DNA reads TGTGCCAGCAGTGAAACAGGGAACTATGGCTACACCTTC.

This clone was seen a handful of times. The chain joins TRBV15 to TRBJ2-5; TRBD1 might be the D (6 bases). There are 14 residues in the CDR3. V gave up 5 bases and J gave up 5 bases, with 15 bases separating them. Germline V lookup: CDR1 LNHNV, CDR2 YYDKDF (reference sequence). As DNA, the CDR3 is TGTGCCACCAGCCGCCGGGACATAGGGGAGACCCAGTACTTC. Translated: CATSRRDIGETQYF.

This chain uses TRBV7-2 with TRBJ2-7, with 7 nucleotides matching TRBD2. There are 16 residues in the CDR3. V was clipped by 1 base and J by 1 base; unmatched bases: 7. Germline V gives CDR1 SGHTA, CDR2 FQGNSA. The CDR3 nucleotides read TGTGCCAGCAGCTTAGTCGGGGCGGGAGCGTCCTACGAGCAGTACTTC. This encodes CASSLVGAGASYEQYF.

Details on this clone: An end of the junction does not agree with germline; a read error may underlie this. This rearrangement joins TRBV7-7 to TRBJ1-1, with TRBD1 matching over 9 bases. The CDR3 loop spans 15 amino acids. The germline CDR1 and CDR2 sequences are SSHAT and FNYEAQ (reference sequence). The CDR3 nucleotides read TGTGCTAGCAGCCCGGTGACAGGGGGGAACACTGAAGCTTTCTTT. It is translated as CASSPVTGGNTEAFF.

Only a few counts were recorded for this clone. V usage is TRBV30 and J usage is TRBJ1-3, with D hard to call. The CDR3 is 14 residues long. Germline V lookup: CDR1 GTSNPN, CDR2 SVGIG (reference sequence). Deletions cut 0 bases from V and 0 bases from J, with 6 bases between. The CDR3 DNA is TGTGCCTGGAGTGTGGGCTTCTCTGGAAACACCATATATTTT. It is translated as CAWSVGFSGNTIYF. Filled out from reference TRBV30 and TRBJ1-3, the complete variable domain reads SQTIHQWPATLVQPVGSPLSLECTVEGTSNPNLYWYRQAAGRGLQLLFYSVGIGQISSEVPQNLSASRPQDRQFILSSKKLLLSDSGFYLCAWSVGFSGNTIYFGEGSWLTVV.

The chain is built from TRBV27 and TRBJ2-1; 10 bases are a match to TRBD2. Germline CDR1 and CDR2: MNHEY and SMNVEV (reference sequence). CDR3 size: 17 residues. V dropped 1 base and J dropped 1; count of bases not matched to a gene: 4. CDR3 in DNA: TGTGCCAGCAGTTTATTGGGTAGCGGGGGGTCCTACAATGAGCAGTTCTTC. Protein product: CASSLLGSGGSYNEQFF.

This clone occurred a few times. V is TRBV15 and J is TRBJ2-1; 7 bases are a match to TRBD1. Germline CDR1 LNHNV, CDR2 YYDKDF (reference sequence). The CDR3 contains 14 residues. V dropped 3 bases and J dropped 4; count of bases not matched to a gene: 3. CDR3 in DNA: TGTGCCACCAGCAGGGACAGGTTATACAATGAGCAGTTCTTC. It translates to CATSRDRLYNEQFF. Full variable domain (rest looked up from reference TRBV15 and TRBJ2-1): DAMVIQNPRYQVTQFGKPVTLSCSQTLNHNVMYWYQQKSSQAPKLLFHYYDKDFNNEADTPDNFQSRRPNTSFCFLDIRSPGLGDTAMYLCATSRDRLYNEQFFGPGTRLTVL.

This clone has just one count. The chain joins TRBV12-5 to TRBJ2-1, with D tentatively TRBD2 (6 bases). CDR1 and CDR2 (germline): LGHNT, FRNRAP. Trimming left V 1 base short and J 2 bases short, with 12 bases between. This CDR3 region has 16 residues. CDR3 in amino acids: CASGLATGGTYNEQFF. For the CDR3, the DNA is TGTGCTAGTGGTTTGGCCACGGGCGGGACCTACAATGAGCAGTTCTTC.

V and J are TRBV6-6 and TRBJ1-2; tentative D call: TRBD1 (5 bases). The CDR3 is 15 amino acids. With 3 bases removed from V and 2 bases from J, the gap between germline ends came to 13 bases. Germline V lookup: CDR1 MNHNY, CDR2 SVGAGI (reference sequence). CDR3 sequence (DNA): TGTGCCAGCAGTTATGGCGACAGCCTCAACTATGGCTACACCTTC. It translates to CASSYGDSLNYGYTF.

This clone was seen a handful of times. This chain connects TRBV7-6 to TRBJ2-2; 14 bases agree with TRBD2. This CDR3 region has 19 residues. The germline V gene encodes CDR1 SGHVS and CDR2 FNYEAQ. V dropped 1 base and J dropped 0; count of bases not matched to a gene: 4. The DNA for the CDR3 is TGTGCCAGCAGCTTAGGGGGGACTAGCGGGAGATCGAACACCGGGGAGCTGTTTTTT. It yields the protein CASSLGGTSGRSNTGELFF.

The V and J genes are TRBV6-5 and TRBJ1-2; TRBD1 matches 10 bases. Trimming took 6 bases from V and 8 from J; bases not matched to a gene: 6. Germline V gives CDR1 MNHEY, CDR2 SVGAGI. This CDR3 is 13 amino acids long. Written as DNA, the CDR3 is TGTGCCAGCAGGGGAGGGACAGGGGTCGGCTACACCTTC. It translates to CASRGGTGVGYTF.

The chain has TRBV6-5 and TRBJ2-2; a possible D gene is TRBD2 (5 bases). The germline V and J ends were trimmed by 2 bases and 5 bases, with 6 bases remaining between them. Germline V CDR1 and CDR2: MNHEY, SVGAGI. This CDR3 comprises 13 residues. CDR3 sequence: CASSYTGTGELFF. The CDR3 DNA reads as TGTGCCAGCAGTTACACGGGAACCGGGGAGCTGTTTTTT.

V is TRBV7-6 and J is TRBJ2-7; 8 bases align to TRBD2. The V gene end was trimmed by 2 bases and the J gene end by 2 bases; junction bases not matched to a gene: 5. The CDR3 is 15 residues long. In germline, CDR1 is SGHVS, CDR2 FNYEAQ. Here the CDR3 DNA reads TGTGCCAGCAGCTTAACAGCGGGGGCCACCTACGAGCAGTACTTC. Protein product: CASSLTAGATYEQYF.